Listed below are T cell receptor beta chains from one sample, sequenced in a study of shared clonotypes between healthy human individuals. Measured with immunoSEQ multiplex PCR; TCRdb has only the in-frame clones, and not every one. In the table there are some 2,000,000 clones, roughly 95% of which are singletons. Sequencing input: naive CD4+ T cells sorted from blood. The origin of the receptors is a man aged 18 to 30 in good health. CDR3s include the opening cysteine and the closing phenylalanine or tryptophan. A D gene is named only where the DNA matches it firmly. Some rows have no size entry. The others give once, few or many, or a class for an expanded clone.

length,D,size,J,V,CDR3,DNA
16,TRBD2,-,TRBJ2-2,TRBV27,CASSLVLATNTGELFF,TGTGCCAGCAGTTTAGTACTAGCGACGAACACCGGGGAGCTGTTTTTT
12,-,-,TRBJ2-6,TRBV18,CASSPETNVLTF,TGTGCCAGCTCACCAGAGACCAACGTCCTGACTTTC
11,-,-,TRBJ2-1,TRBV4-1,CASSSYNEQFF,TGCGCCAGCAGCTCTTACAATGAGCAGTTCTTC
15,TRBD2,once,TRBJ2-1,TRBV6-1,CASSGGGLGYNEQFF,TGTGCCAGCAGTGGGGGAGGGCTTGGTTACAATGAGCAGTTCTTC
15,-,-,TRBJ1-6,TRBV19,CASSAQGSGNSPLHF,TGTGCCAGTAGTGCTCAGGGCTCCGGGAATTCACCCCTCCACTTT
14,-,-,TRBJ2-5,TRBV11-3,CASSLGPSSETQYF,TGTGCCAGCAGCTTAGGTCCTAGTTCTGAGACCCAGTACTTC
17,TRBD1,once,TRBJ1-1,TRBV18,CASSPLSGQGFNTEAFF,TGTGCCAGCTCGCCTCTTTCGGGACAGGGGTTCAACACTGAAGCTTTCTTT
13,-,-,TRBJ1-1,TRBV2,CASRGQFNTEAFF,TGTGCCAGCAGAGGACAGTTCAACACTGAAGCTTTCTTT
13,-,-,TRBJ1-5,TRBV10-3,CAITEAPGQPQHF,TGTGCCATCACTGAGGCCCCTGGGCAGCCCCAGCATTTT
16,TRBD2,once,TRBJ2-7,TRBV7-9,CASSRITSASSYEQYF,TGTGCCAGCAGCCGTATTACTAGCGCGAGCTCCTACGAGCAGTACTTC
13,-,-,TRBJ2-1,TRBV6-1,CASSATRGGEQFF,TGTGCCAGCAGTGCGACTCGGGGCGGGGAGCAGTTCTTC
15,TRBD1,-,TRBJ1-6,TRBV7-2,CASSPSGTGGEPLHF,TGTGCCAGCAGCCCCTCGGGGACAGGGGGCGAACCCCTCCACTTT
16,-,-,TRBJ1-3,TRBV2,CASSMTGIYSGNTIYF,TGTGCCAGCAGTATGACAGGAATCTACTCTGGAAACACCATATATTTT
13,-,-,TRBJ1-1,TRBV29-1,CSGVTGGNTEAFF,TGCAGCGGCGTTACAGGAGGTAACACTGAAGCTTTCTTT
13,-,once,TRBJ1-5,TRBV6-1,CASGGTAGQPQHF,TGTGCCAGCGGGGGGACTGCTGGGCAGCCCCAGCATTTT
18,TRBD1,-,TRBJ2-5,TRBV9,CASSAHVDRGGRQETQYF,TGTGCCAGCAGCGCCCACGTCGACAGGGGTGGTAGGCAAGAGACCCAGTACTTC
15,TRBD2,-,TRBJ2-7,TRBV7-2,CASRTGTSGSYEQYF,TGTGCCAGCAGGACCGGGACTAGCGGGAGCTACGAGCAGTACTTC
14,-,-,TRBJ1-1,TRBV6-5,CASYPGYQMTEAFF,TGTGCCAGTTATCCAGGGTACCAGATGACTGAAGCTTTCTTT
15,-,once,TRBJ1-3,TRBV5-1,CASSPGGSSGNTIYF,TGCGCCAGCAGCCCGGGGGGCAGCTCTGGAAACACCATATATTTT
16,-,-,TRBJ2-1,TRBV11-2,CASSGSSPSHYNEQFF,TGTGCCAGCAGCGGTTCCTCCCCCAGCCACTACAATGAGCAGTTCTTC
13,-,-,TRBJ2-3,TRBV28,CASTLSFPDTQYF,TGTGCCAGCACCCTCTCCTTTCCAGATACGCAGTATTTT
16,TRBD2,-,TRBJ2-1,TRBV10-3,CAISNAGTSGSNEQFF,TGTGCCATCAGCAATGCCGGGACTAGCGGGAGCAATGAGCAGTTCTTC
15,TRBD1,-,TRBJ2-7,TRBV27,CASSLRDRGLYEQYF,TGTGCCAGCAGTTTACGGGACAGGGGGCTATACGAGCAGTACTTC
11,-,-,TRBJ1-1,TRBV6-6,CACSQASEAFF,TGTGCCTGCAGCCAGGCAAGTGAAGCTTTCTTT
14,TRBD1,-,TRBJ2-5,TRBV6-5,CASSRGTGQETQYF,TGTGCCAGCAGTAGGGGGACAGGGCAAGAGACCCAGTACTTC
17,TRBD1,-,TRBJ1-6,TRBV4-3,CASSQEGQSSYNSPLHF,TGCGCCAGCAGCCAAGAGGGACAGAGCTCCTATAATTCACCCCTCCACTTT